This T cell receptor beta chain was captured by sequencing in a study of T cells in Graves' hyperthyroidism and ophthalmopathy. Germline V CDR1 and CDR2: SGHRS, YFSETQ. V lost 1 base and J lost 0, with 8 bases in between. The CDR3 is 14 amino acids. Amplification yielded TCR beta CDR3 regions, with RNA transcripts as the source. TCR CDR3 underwent first-round RT-PCR with the HTBI primer set. TCRdb re-called the multiplex PCR reads with MiXCR, one entry per CDR3 protein. The sample contains 600,000 to 750,000 distinct CDR3 sequences, 15% to 20% of which appear only once. Across 18 months, stable Graves' hyperthyroidism was marked by no progression to ophthalmopathy. Pregnant or lactating patients were excluded, as were those with uncontrolled infection or other autoimmune disease. This clonotype has ten or more counts.

The sequence was collected from a man aged 50-60 years with Graves' hyperthyroidism. What was sequenced was blood. The chain uses TRBV5-1 and TRBJ2-7; no clear D gene. The CDR3 nucleotides read TGCGCCAGCAGCTTGATTACGGACTCCTACGAGCAGTACTTC. This codes for CASSLITDSYEQYF. The variable domain in full, completed from reference TRBV5-1 and TRBJ2-7, reads KAGVTQTPRYLIKTRGQQVTLSCSPISGHRSVSWYQQTPGQGLQFLFEYFSETQRNKGNFPGRFSGRQFSNSRSEMNVSTLELGDSALYLCASSLITDSYEQYFGPGTRLTVT.